The source of this T cell receptor (delta chain) is a study of gamma-delta T cells after stem cell transplantation. Germline V gives CDR1 GEAIGNYY, CDR2 EKD. CDR3 length: 18 residues. The ends lost 4 bases at V and 2 bases at J; junction bases unmatched: 17. TCRdb re-called the RT-PCR reads through CATT. The sample shows under 3,500 delta-chain clones, about a fifth of them seen only once. Points on this clone: With a far larger clone one base away, a read error is the likely cause. Other DNA sequences in the same sample also yield this CDR3.

The receptor was isolated from a human donor. It is not recorded whose cells these are; they may come from a transplant donor. Sequencing was carried out using gamma-delta T cells. The J gene is TRDJ1, the V gene TRDV2; 8 bases are a match to TRDD3. CDR3 residues: CACELLGVDRSFTDKLIF. CDR3 DNA sequence: TGTGCCTGTGAGCTACTGGGGGTCGACCGCTCGTTTACCGATAAACTCATCTTT.